The present TCR beta chain was sequenced within a study of T cells expressing NK-cell markers. CDR1 is SGHKS, CDR2 YYEKEE, per germline (reference sequence). The CDR3 length is 14 residues. Following a re-call of the 5' RACE reads, TCRdb has one entry per CDR3 protein and lacks DNA. The sample data list a few hundred thousand distinct CDR3 sequences. Sequenced: blood T cells: a sorted CD56 or NKG2C T cell subset, CD4+ or CD8+ T cells, or bulk PBMC T cells (not recorded which). The receptor was derived from a man aged 18-70 years in good health. The V gene is TRBV5-5, the J gene TRBJ1-2. The CDR3 here is CASSFSNSVYGYTF.